The rows below give T cell receptor beta chains drawn from one sample of a study of T-cell reconstitution after alpha-beta-depleted transplantation in children. One entry per CDR3 protein, called by TCRdb with MiXCR from the PCR reads. The sample lists hundreds of thousands of distinct CDR3 sequences, approximately 14% occurring once. The source was PBMCs, collected before TCRalphabeta/CD19-depleted stem cell transplant. The source is a girl aged 2 to 10 with congenital amegakaryocytic thrombocytopenia, due to receive a stem cell transplant. The CDR3 runs from the conserved cysteine through the conserved F or W. Fields, in order: CDR3 length, clone size, D gene, J gene, V gene, CDR3 DNA, CDR3 protein. The D gene is left open where the match is weak. Only some rows state a clone size, as once, few, many or a class for expanded clones.

15,many,-,TRBJ1-5,TRBV20-1,TGCAGTGCTAGAGATGGCAGGTGGGGGGGTCAGCCCCAGCATTTT,CSARDGRWGGQPQHF
14,few,TRBD1,TRBJ2-7,TRBV7-9,TGTGCCAGCAGTTACACGACAGGGTCGGATGAGCAGTACTTC,CASSYTTGSDEQYF
13,-,-,TRBJ2-1,TRBV29-1,TGCAGCGTTGATCTGGCGGATTACAATGAGCAGTTCTTC,CSVDLADYNEQFF
16,few,TRBD2,TRBJ2-3,TRBV12-3/TRBV12-4,TGTGCCAGCACCCAAGGACTAGCGGGAAGCACAGATACGCAGTATTTT,CASTQGLAGSTDTQYF
14,-,-,TRBJ2-7,TRBV3-1,TGTGCCAGCAGGAATGGTTACGCCACCTACGAGCAGTACTTC,CASRNGYATYEQYF
15,few,-,TRBJ1-4,TRBV12-3/TRBV12-4,TGTGCCAGCAGTTTAGGGTCTGCCACGGGGGAAAAACTGTTTTTT,CASSLGSATGEKLFF
16,many,TRBD2,TRBJ2-1,TRBV24-1,TGTGCCACCAGTGGCTTGGGACTAGCGGGAGTCAATGAGCAGTTCTTC,CATSGLGLAGVNEQFF
12,many,-,TRBJ1-1,TRBV7-3,TGTGCCAGCAGCCCCACAGGGATGGAAGCTTTCTTT,CASSPTGMEAFF
15,few,TRBD2,TRBJ2-7,TRBV18,TGTGCCAGCTCACCTCCTGGACTAGCGGATTACGAGCAGTACTTC,CASSPPGLADYEQYF
13,many,-,TRBJ2-2,TRBV12-3/TRBV12-4,TGTGCCAGCAGTTTTACCGGGCCCGGGGAGCTGTTTTTT,CASSFTGPGELFF
16,many,-,TRBJ2-1,TRBV15,TGTGCCACCAGCAGAGGTCCGGGGGTTTTTGGCAATGAGCAGTTCTTC,CATSRGPGVFGNEQFF
13,-,-,TRBJ2-4,TRBV29-1,TGCAGCGTCATCCCTCGGGCCAAAAACATTCAGTACTTC,CSVIPRAKNIQYF
13,many,-,TRBJ2-7,TRBV20-1,TGCAGTGCCACGAACGGGGGCTTCTACGAGCAGTACTTC,CSATNGGFYEQYF
15,many,TRBD2,TRBJ2-1,TRBV20-1,TGCAGTGCTCGACTAGCGGGAGGGCCTAAAAATGAGCAGTTCTTC,CSARLAGGPKNEQFF
15,-,TRBD1,TRBJ2-5,TRBV7-9,TGTGCCAGCAGCTTCGGACAGGGGCTAATAGAGACCCAGTACTTC,CASSFGQGLIETQYF
15,few,-,TRBJ1-5,TRBV5-5,TGTGCCAGCAGCTTGGATTTCGGGGCCAATCAGCCCCAGCATTTT,CASSLDFGANQPQHF
13,many,-,TRBJ2-7,TRBV7-2,TGTGCCAGCAGCTTATGGTACTCCTACGAGCAGTACTTC,CASSLWYSYEQYF
17,-,TRBD2,TRBJ2-3,TRBV3-1,TGTGCCAGCAGCCAAGAATTAGGACTAGGAATAACAGATACGCAGTATTTT,CASSQELGLGITDTQYF
17,-,TRBD2,TRBJ2-1,TRBV18,TGTGCCAGCTCACAAGTGAGCACTAGCGGGAGGGCCGGTGAGCAGTTCTTC,CASSQVSTSGRAGEQFF
17,-,-,TRBJ2-7,TRBV2,TGTGCCAGCCAGGTGTACAGGAACCTATACAACTCCTACGAGCAGTACTTC,CASQVYRNLYNSYEQYF
17,-,TRBD1,TRBJ1-4,TRBV5-1,TGCGCCAGCAGCTATACAGGGGCCCTGACAGGGGATGAAAAACTGTTTTTT,CASSYTGALTGDEKLFF
13,many,-,TRBJ2-3,TRBV20-1,TGCAGTGCTAGGACCCCTCGAGCAGATACGCAGTATTTT,CSARTPRADTQYF
11,few,-,TRBJ2-5,TRBV29-1,TGCAGCGTTAGAATCCAAGAGACCCAGTACTTC,CSVRIQETQYF
14,many,-,TRBJ2-1,TRBV24-1,TGTGCCACCAGCGAAACGGAGTGGGTGCGGGAGCAGTTCTTC,CATSETEWVREQFF
12,few,-,TRBJ2-5,TRBV12-3/TRBV12-4,TGTGCCAGCAGGAGCGAGCTGGAGACCCAGTACTTC,CASRSELETQYF
12,few,-,TRBJ2-3,TRBV20-1,TGCAGTGCTAGAGGCACTAGGTATACGCAGTATTTT,CSARGTRYTQYF
15,many,-,TRBJ1-6,TRBV5-1,TGCGCCAGCAGCTTGGACCCGGGCCCTCCATCTCCCCTCCACTTT,CASSLDPGPPSPLHF
17,-,-,TRBJ2-2,TRBV7-8,TGTGCCAGCAGCTTAGTCGCGGCGGGCGGCTACACCGGGGAGCTGTTTTTT,CASSLVAAGGYTGELFF
13,few,-,TRBJ2-1,TRBV7-7,TGTGCCAGCAGCTTAGCGGGGGAGGATGAGCAGTTCTTC,CASSLAGEDEQFF